What follows is one T cell receptor (beta chain) and its context. Produced via immunoSEQ multiplex PCR; TCRdb's table is partial and in-frame only. Here the sample spans about 220,000 clones, 65% to 85% being singletons. This sample is drawn from a study of blood T cell repertoires in COVID-19. On the study more broadly: The United States, Italy and Spain were the sources of the acute and convalescent COVID-19 samples.

Material: peripheral blood. The receptor comes from a woman in her fifties or sixties with acute or convalescent COVID-19.

CDR3 loop: CASSPGRTEAFF. The CDR3 bases are TGTGCCAGCAGCCCGGGGAGGACTGAAGCTTTCTTT. This chain uses TRBV3-1 (or the pseudogene TRBV3-2) with TRBJ1-1; the D is unclear. Per germline, CDR1 LGHDT and CDR2 YNNKEL (reference sequence). Deletions cut 4 bases from V and 5 bases from J, with 8 bases between. This CDR3 has 12 residues.